This T cell receptor (beta chain) was retrieved from a study of T cells after yellow fever vaccination (dated by TCRdb to the late 2010s). For context, the study as a whole: The SMART-Seq v4 Ultra Low Input RNA kit was used to prepare libraries from fractions with low cell numbers. Bulk PBMC replicates and cell subsets were isolated from blood drawn at multiple timepoints before and after both primary and secondary immunization. To track T-cell clones before and after primary and booster YFV17D yellow fever vaccination, bulk TCR alpha and beta repertoires were sequenced longitudinally. Two healthy male donors, one aged 18 to 30 and one aged 30 to 40 years, made up the cohort.

Ten or more counts support this clonotype. It lacks a known antigen. The input lacks base qualities; no much larger clone sits a single base away. Study-wide findings and limitations: Because abundant contaminating clonotypes from the bulk population could be contained in FACS-sorted repertoires, computational filtering was required. The study included only two donors, which limits how far the findings can be generalized. A small share of clonotypes was detected in both CD4 and CD8 compartments, with the overlap likely arising from convergent recombination. Compared with the primary T-cell response, the secondary T-cell response was weaker but faster, peaking on day 5 rather than day 15. Most clones expanded after primary vaccination were re-detected after the booster (around 96% of CD4 and roughly 87% of CD8), suggesting broad memory maintenance.

At the junction V is shortened by 6 bases and J by 0 bases; bases outside the gene matches: 3. The germline V gene (reference sequence) specifies LGHDT as CDR1 and YNNKEL as CDR2. From cysteine to phenylalanine, the CDR3 is 15 amino acids long. The CDR3 DNA has 45 bases and is translated from base 1. This sample's treatment or condition label indicates: live attenuated yellow fever vaccine strain. At every blood-draw timepoint, two biological replicates of bulk PBMCs were collected. A standard Ficoll-Paque protocol was used to isolate PBMCs from peripheral blood. TriZol was used to extract RNA from bulk PBMCs, CD4 and CD8 fractions, and dextramer-positive and dextramer-negative fractions. Synthesis of TCR cDNA relied on 5'RACE template switching, a step that introduced a universal primer site along with unique molecular identifiers. Priming of cDNA synthesis was performed from both the TCR alpha and TCR beta constant segments. Library amplification used two PCR steps, and the second PCR step added sample barcodes and sequencing adapters. Libraries were sequenced on Illumina HiSeq 2500 (2x100 bp) or NovaSeq (2x150 bp). As for the original processing: MIGEC handled demultiplexing of reads and collapsing into UMI consensus sequences, while MiXCR performed V(D)J alignment. Using edgeR on replicate PBMC samples, clonotypes were called vaccine-responding if FDR was below 0.01 and the log2 fold change was above 5 up to day 15. CD4 or CD8 identity was assigned to each bulk clonotype according to whether the clonotype was present at higher abundance in the sequenced CD4 repertoire or the sequenced CD8 repertoire. In-frame beta chains were kept once TCRdb had trimmed the public reads at Q25 with fastp and called clones with MiXCR. One record per CDR3 amino acid sequence lists the most common genes and DNA. The V and J calls, along with clone size, are taken from TCRdb and not from the paper's own processing. The sample includes about 400,000 distinct CDR3 sequences, with 6.2% observed a single time. In total, the top ten clones hold about 15% of the sample.

The sequence was collected from a young man who received the YFV17D yellow fever vaccine. The chain employs TRBV3-1 and TRBJ2-1, with 9 central nucleotides matching TRBD2. The material sequenced was PBMCs, taken 5 days after the yellow fever booster vaccination. The DNA reads TGTGCCAGCAGAGTTAGCGGGAGCTCCTACAATGAGCAGTTCTTC. Translation gives CASRVSGSSYNEQFF.